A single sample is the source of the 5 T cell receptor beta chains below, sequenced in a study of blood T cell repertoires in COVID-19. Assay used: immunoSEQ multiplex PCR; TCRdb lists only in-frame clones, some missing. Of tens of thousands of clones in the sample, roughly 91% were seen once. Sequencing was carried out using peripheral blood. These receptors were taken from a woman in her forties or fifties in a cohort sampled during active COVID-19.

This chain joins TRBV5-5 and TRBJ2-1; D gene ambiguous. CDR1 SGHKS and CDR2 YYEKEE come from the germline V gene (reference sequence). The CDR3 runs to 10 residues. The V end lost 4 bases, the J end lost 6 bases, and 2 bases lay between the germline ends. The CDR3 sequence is CASSLNEQFF. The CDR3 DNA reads TGTGCCAGCAGCCTCAATGAGCAGTTCTTC. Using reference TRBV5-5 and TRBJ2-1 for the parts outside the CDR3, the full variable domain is DAGVTQSPTHLIKTRGQQVTLRCSPISGHKSVSWYQQVLGQGPQFIFQYYEKEERGRGNFPDRFSARQFPNYSSELNVNALLLGDSALYLCASSLNEQFFGPGTRLTVL.

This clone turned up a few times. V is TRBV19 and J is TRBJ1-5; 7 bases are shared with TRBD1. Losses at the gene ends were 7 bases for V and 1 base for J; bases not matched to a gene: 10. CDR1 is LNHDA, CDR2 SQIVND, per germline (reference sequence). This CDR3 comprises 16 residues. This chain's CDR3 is CASKTKTGSSNQPQHF. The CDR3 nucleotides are TGTGCCAGTAAAACCAAGACAGGGTCAAGCAATCAGCCCCAGCATTTT.

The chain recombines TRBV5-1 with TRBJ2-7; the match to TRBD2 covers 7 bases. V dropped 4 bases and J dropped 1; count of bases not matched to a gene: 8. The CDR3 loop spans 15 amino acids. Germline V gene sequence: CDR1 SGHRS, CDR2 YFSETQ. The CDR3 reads CASSQASGPSYEQYF. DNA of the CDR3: TGCGCCAGCAGCCAAGCTAGCGGTCCTTCCTACGAGCAGTACTTC.

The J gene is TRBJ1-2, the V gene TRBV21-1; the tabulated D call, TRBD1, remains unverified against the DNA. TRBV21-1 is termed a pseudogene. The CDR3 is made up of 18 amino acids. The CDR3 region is CASSNTNGTGSFHYGYTF. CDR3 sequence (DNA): TGTGCCAGCAGCAATACTAACGGGACAGGGAGTTTTCACTATGGCTACACCTTC.

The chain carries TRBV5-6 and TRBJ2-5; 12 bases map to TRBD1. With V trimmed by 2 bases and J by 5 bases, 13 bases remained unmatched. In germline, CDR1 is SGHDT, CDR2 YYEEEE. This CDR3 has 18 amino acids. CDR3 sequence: CASSFPRPRDRGLETQYF. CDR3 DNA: TGTGCCAGCAGCTTCCCCCGGCCCCGGGACAGGGGGCTTGAGACCCAGTACTTC. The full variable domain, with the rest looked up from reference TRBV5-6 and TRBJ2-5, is DAGVTQSPTHLIKTRGQQVTLRCSPKSGHDTVSWYQQALGQGPQFIFQYYEEEERQRGNFPDRFSGHQFPNYSSELNVNALLLGDSALYLCASSFPRPRDRGLETQYFGPGTRLLVL.